A single T cell receptor (beta chain) is shown here with its context. The entry originates in a study of blood T cell repertoires in COVID-19. On the study more broadly: The United States, Italy and Spain were the sources of the acute and convalescent COVID-19 samples.

Original data processing: Reference gene primer amplification gave estimated nucleated cell counts. Sequencing was performed with immunoSEQ multiplex PCR; in TCRdb, only in-frame clones are kept and a portion is missing. The D gene and trimming were derived from the DNA, and the V and J assignments and clone size from that table. The sample has about 350,000 clones; roughly 89% are singletons. Trimming took 4 bases from V and 0 from J; bases not matched to a gene: 5. Germline assignment: CDR1 SGHDT and CDR2 YYEEEE. The length of the CDR3 is 15 residues. This TCR was recovered from a young woman who had recovered from COVID-19. Sequencing used peripheral blood. V is TRBV5-6 and J is TRBJ2-7; 9 nucleotides line up with TRBD2. In DNA form, the CDR3 reads TGTGCCAGCAGCCCTGGACTAGCGCTCTCCTACGAGCAGTACGTC. Translation: CASSPGLALSYEQYV.